This record looks at one T cell receptor beta chain sequence and its context. Its antigen is undetermined. The sample originates from a study of T-cell memory formation after mild COVID-19. Libraries for TCRalpha and TCRbeta carried sample barcodes and unique molecular identifiers via 5'RACE. TCRdb recomputed calls from the 5' RACE reads with MiXCR, one row per CDR3 protein. The table lists around 440,000 distinct CDR3 sequences, about 18% of them singletons. Broader study findings: Pre-infection memory held some responding clones, suggesting pre-existing cross-reactive T cells responded. The authors left the SARS-CoV-2 specificity of second-wave clones peaking on day 37 unconfirmed. Contracting clones localized mainly to CM and EM when CD4+ and mainly to EMRA when CD8+.

The V segment lost 5 bases and the J segment 5 bases; nucleotides outside the gene matches: 9. Germline values: CDR1 MDHEN, CDR2 SYDVKM. This CDR3 has 16 amino acids. The clonotype comes from an adult woman who had mild COVID-19 (a few samples of this study predate the infection). Cell type and time point are not known. Sequencing was carried out using PBMCs or a T cell subset sorted from them (not recorded which). The chain carries TRBV28 and TRBJ2-2; TRBD1 aligns across 9 bases. The CDR3 loop is CASSNYDRGNTGELFF. The CDR3 DNA reads TGTGCCAGCAGTAACTATGACAGGGGGAATACCGGGGAGCTGTTTTTT.